This T cell receptor (beta chain) was captured in a study of blood T cell repertoires in COVID-19. Turning to the study itself: The origin of the acute and convalescent COVID-19 samples was the United States, Italy and Spain.

A few counts support this clone. In the original analysis: For nucleated cells, counts were estimated from reference gene primer amplification. Assay used: immunoSEQ multiplex PCR; TCRdb lists only in-frame clones, some missing. V and J calls and clone size are given by that table; D and trimming were obtained from the DNA. The repertoire holds about 150,000 clones, with more than 70% as singletons. The V segment lost 4 bases and the J segment 3 bases; nucleotides outside the gene matches: 9. Germline V gene sequence: CDR1 LNHDA, CDR2 SQIVND (reference sequence). The CDR3 has 15 residues. This sequence joins TRBV19 and TRBJ2-7; 7 bases match TRBD1. The sequence was obtained from a woman aged 80 or over with active or convalescent COVID-19. The source material was peripheral blood. CDR3 amino acids: CASSTDRDPHYEQYF. CDR3 nucleotides: TGTGCCAGTAGTACCGACAGGGACCCACACTACGAGCAGTACTTC.